The clone carrying this TCR beta chain was detected many times. The antigen remains unidentified. This specimen belongs to a study of T-cell reconstitution after alpha-beta-depleted transplantation in children. The study, taken as a whole, reports: About two months after transplant, alpha-beta T cells reportedly came from several hundred expanded graft clones. TCRbeta diversity was high at day 60 in some patients (a result of surviving recipient T cells and thymic progenitors). Newly generated T cells supplied most T-cell counts and diversity one year post-transplant.

V gave up 3 bases and J gave up 6 bases, with 15 bases separating them. This CDR3 has 14 amino acids. CDR1 is SGDLS and CDR2 is YYNGEE in the germline V gene. During its preparation, the TCRbeta library received unique molecular identifiers. TCRdb analysed the PCR reads with MiXCR anew, one entry per CDR3 protein. The table lists about 280,000 distinct CDR3 sequences, around 10% of them singletons. The rearrangement links TRBV9 to TRBJ1-2; D not resolved. The sequencing used peripheral blood, collected 180 days after TCRalphabeta/CD19-depleted stem cell transplant. The clonotype originates from a male patient aged 2 to 10 who had a stem cell transplant for chronic granulomatous disease, so the T cells may come from the graft donor. The CDR3 DNA sequence: TGTGCCAGCAGCGGGGTTGGGCGGAAAGATGGCTACACCTTC. Encoded protein: CASSGVGRKDGYTF.